One and the same sample provided the 10 T cell receptor beta chains below, sequenced in a study of T cell responses to AZD1222 COVID-19 vaccine (dated by TCRdb to the early 2020s). Preparation of the library involved the immunoSEQ multiplex PCR assay. This is the immuneACCESS table as TCRdb keeps it, with only in-frame sequences that have V and J called. A part of the clones is gone; compared with another copy, unresolved V genes explain less than half, and the rest is unexplained. The sample has tens of thousands of clones on record, 80% to 90% of them singletons. The ten largest make up around 6.5% of the sample. The time point label on this specimen signifies: baseline before first vaccination. Sequencing was performed on peripheral blood, taken on day 0 of AZD1222 vaccination. The receptor source for this set is an adult in good health.

In nucleotides, the CDR3 is TGCAGCGTCAAAATGTCGGGGGCCTCCTACGAGCAGTACTTC. Its translation is CSVKMSGASYEQYF. The rearrangement uses TRBV29-1 and TRBJ2-7; D might be TRBD1 or TRBD2, each matching 6 bases. CDR1 and CDR2 (germline): SQVTM, ANQGSEA. Between the trimmed V and J ends, which lost 6 bases and 0 bases, there was a span of 15 bases. This CDR3 has 14 residues.

This sequence joins TRBV27 and TRBJ1-2, with 10 bases matching TRBD1. In germline, CDR1 is MNHEY, CDR2 SMNVEV (reference sequence). V shed 7 bases, J shed 4 bases, and the junction held 3 bases outside the gene matches. The CDR3 consists of 13 residues. This chain's CDR3 is CASKRDRGYGYTF. CDR3 sequence (DNA): TGTGCCAGCAAACGGGACAGGGGCTATGGCTACACCTTC.

This clone showed up just once. This sequence joins TRBV7-8 and TRBJ1-5; perhaps TRBD1 as D (6 bases). CDR3 length: 17 amino acids. Trimming stripped 5 bases from V and 0 bases from J, with 17 bases between. Germline V lookup: CDR1 SGHVS, CDR2 FQNEAQ. The CDR3 here is CASSGARDTNSNQPQHF. CDR3 DNA: TGTGCCAGCAGCGGCGCCCGGGACACTAATAGCAATCAGCCCCAGCATTTT.

This chain connects TRBV6-5 to TRBJ1-2; D uncertain. Between the trimmed V and J ends, which lost 4 bases and 4 bases, there was a span of 4 bases. This CDR3 contains 11 residues. The V gene's germline CDR1 is MNHEY and CDR2 SVGAGI. The CDR3, as DNA: TGTGCCAGCAGTTCTTTCTATGGCTACACCTTC. Translated, it gives CASSSFYGYTF.

This chain links TRBV5-4 with TRBJ2-7; 9 nucleotides align to TRBD1. The CDR3 contains 14 residues. CDR1 is SGHNT and CDR2 is YYREEE in the germline V gene (reference sequence). J gave up 5 bases and V 4 bases, and 7 bases lay outside the gene matches. CDR3 amino acids: CASSRTGGRNEQYF. The CDR3 nucleotides are TGTGCCAGCAGCCGAACAGGGGGCCGCAACGAGCAGTACTTC.

The chain has TRBV27 and TRBJ1-1; 8 nucleotides agree with TRBD1. This CDR3 contains 14 residues. CDR1 MNHEY and CDR2 SMNVEV come from the germline V gene (reference sequence). V was pared by 5 bases and J by 4 bases, with 6 bases of the junction left unmatched. The CDR3 sequence is CASSIIQGGTEAFF. The CDR3 DNA is TGTGCCAGCAGTATCATACAGGGGGGCACTGAAGCTTTCTTT.

This rearrangement joins TRBV5-1 to TRBJ2-1; 9 nucleotides align to TRBD1. With 1 base clipped from V and 7 bases from J, the junction kept 3 bases outside the gene matches. Germline values: CDR1 SGHRS, CDR2 YFSETQ. This CDR3 contains 14 residues. The CDR3, as DNA: TGCGCCAGCAGCTTGTTACAGGGGGCAAATGAGCAGTTCTTC. Protein: CASSLLQGANEQFF.

The chain employs TRBV5-1 and TRBJ1-1; unclear D gene. The CDR3 has 13 residues. Trimming shortened V by 5 bases and J by 1 base, and 9 bases separated the two germline ends. Per the germline V gene, CDR1 is SGHRS and CDR2 is YFSETQ. CDR3 loop: CASRTGSNTEAFF. CDR3 in DNA: TGCGCCAGCAGGACGGGATCGAACACTGAAGCTTTCTTT.

The chain is built from TRBV5-1 and TRBJ2-3, with D perhaps assigned TRBD1 or TRBD2 (5 bases each). V was clipped by 3 bases and J by 6 bases, with 14 bases between them. CDR3 size: 14 residues. Germline loops: CDR1 SGHRS, CDR2 YFSETQ. The CDR3 DNA is TGCGCCAGCAGCTCGAGGGACCCACTGGATACGCAGTATTTT. Amino acid sequence: CASSSRDPLDTQYF.

The chain couples TRBV14 to TRBJ2-2, with no clear D. The CDR3 consists of 15 residues. Germline assignment: CDR1 SGHDN and CDR2 FVKESK. The ends were cut back, 1 base at V and 5 bases at J, with 11 bases in the middle. CDR3 DNA: TGTGCCAGCAGCCAAGTTCAGGTGACGACCGGGGAGCTGTTTTTT. Translating it yields CASSQVQVTTGELFF.